Below are 32 T cell receptor beta chains sequenced from a single sample in a study of T cell responses to AZD1222 COVID-19 vaccine. Profiling relied on immunoSEQ multiplex PCR, and the TCRdb table lists in-frame clones only, not all of them. The data contain more than 85,000 clones, roughly 92% of them singletons. This specimen consisted of peripheral blood, obtained 28 days after the second AZD1222 dose. The receptors derive from an adult who received the AZD1222 COVID-19 vaccine.

This clone was counted at least ten times. CDR3 loop: CASSLYSGSVAPLHF. The CDR3 nucleotides are TGTGCCAGCAGTTTATATTCTGGGAGTGTGGCACCCCTCCACTTT. The chain is built from TRBV27 and TRBJ1-6, with D unclear. The CDR3 sequence is 15 residues long. Trimming took off 1 base at V and 11 bases at J, with 15 bases between the two ends. CDR1 and CDR2 from the germline V gene are MNHEY and SMNVEV (reference sequence).

The chain links TRBV5-6 to TRBJ2-5; TRBD2 matches 10 bases. The CDR3 runs 15 residues. Germline V lookup: CDR1 SGHDT, CDR2 YYEEEE. J was trimmed by 0 bases and V by 5 bases; bases with no gene match: 4. CDR3 coding DNA: TGTGCCAGCAGTTCTAGCGGGGGATACCAAGAGACCCAGTACTTC. This codes for CASSSSGGYQETQYF.

This sequence joins TRBV11-2 and TRBJ2-2; possible D gene TRBD1, 6 bases. Per germline, CDR1 SGHAT and CDR2 FQNNGV. The V gene lost 4 bases and the J gene lost 2 bases, with 8 bases spanning the gap. The CDR3 sequence is 14 residues long. This CDR3 reads CASSSQGNTGELFF. Here the CDR3 DNA reads TGTGCCAGCAGCTCACAGGGAAACACCGGGGAGCTGTTTTTT.

CDR3 bases: TGTGCCATCAGCGTAGGGGGGGCGCCGTACGGCTACACCTTC. This translates into CAISVGGAPYGYTF. The V gene is TRBV10-3, the J gene TRBJ1-2; D might be TRBD1 (6 bases). CDR1 and CDR2 (germline): ENHRY, SYGVKD. The CDR3 has 14 amino acids. Between the trimmed V and J ends, which lost 6 bases and 8 bases, there was a span of 19 bases.

This chain joins TRBV3-1 (or the pseudogene TRBV3-2) and TRBJ2-2; TRBD1 might be the D (6 bases). Germline-derived CDR1 and CDR2 are LGHDT and YNNKEL (reference sequence). The CDR3 has 16 amino acids. V was trimmed by 1 base and J by 5 bases, leaving 14 bases between them. The CDR3 spells CASSQGDTLGTGELFF. The CDR3 DNA sequence: TGTGCCAGCAGCCAAGGGGACACCCTAGGGACCGGGGAGCTGTTTTTT.

A single count supports this clone. The rearrangement uses TRBV7-8 and TRBJ1-2; D may be TRBD1 (6 bases). In germline, CDR1 is SGHVS, CDR2 FQNEAQ. The ends were cut back, 0 bases at V and 3 bases at J, with 20 bases in the middle. The CDR3 length is 18 residues. For the CDR3, the DNA is TGTGCCAGCAGCTTAGCTTTGGGCAGGGGCGCGAAGTACTATGGCTACACCTTC. Residues: CASSLALGRGAKYYGYTF.

The rearrangement joins TRBV30 to TRBJ1-6; D not certain. The CDR3 spans 13 residues. CDR1 and CDR2 (germline): GTSNPN, SVGIG (reference sequence). V lost 1 base and J lost 10, with 11 bases in between. DNA for the CDR3: TGTGCCTGGAGTGCCCCACGGGAGTCACCCCTCCACTTT. Translation gives CAWSAPRESPLHF.

As DNA, the CDR3 is TGTGCCAGTAGTATGGCAGGGGGAGGCTACACCTTC. As protein: CASSMAGGGYTF. J is TRBJ1-2 and V is TRBV19; 7 nucleotides align to TRBD1. Germline V lookup: CDR1 LNHDA, CDR2 SQIVND (reference sequence). The CDR3 spans 12 residues. V dropped 3 bases and J dropped 8; count of bases not matched to a gene: 3.

The chain joins TRBV2 to TRBJ1-3; 10 bases are a match to TRBD1. Trimming cost V 4 bases and J 2 bases; bases outside gene matches: 2. Germline V gene data show CDR1 as SNHLY and CDR2 as FYNNEI. The CDR3 runs 15 residues. CDR3 sequence: CASSAGTGAGNTIYF. CDR3 DNA: TGTGCCAGCAGTGCCGGGACAGGGGCTGGAAACACCATATATTTT.

J is TRBJ2-3 and V is TRBV4-3, with D hard to call. Germline CDR1 is LGHNA and CDR2 is YSLEER. The CDR3 has 13 residues. Trimming pared 0 bases from V and 5 bases from J, leaving 6 bases between. In DNA form, the CDR3 reads TGCGCCAGCAGCCAAGATATTCGAGATACGCAGTATTTT. Its translation is CASSQDIRDTQYF.

The CDR3 nucleotides are TGTGCCACCAGCAGAGATCGAATGGGGGTAGATACGCAGTATTTT. It codes for CATSRDRMGVDTQYF. The chain recombines TRBV15 with TRBJ2-3, with D perhaps given as TRBD1 or TRBD2 (5 bases each). CDR3 length equals 15 residues. V dropped 0 bases and J dropped 5 bases, with 12 bases sitting between them. CDR1 is LNHNV and CDR2 is YYDKDF in the germline V gene (reference sequence). The entire variable domain, with the rest obtained from reference TRBV15 and TRBJ2-3, is as follows: DAMVIQNPRYQVTQFGKPVTLSCSQTLNHNVMYWYQQKSSQAPKLLFHYYDKDFNNEADTPDNFQSRRPNTSFCFLDIRSPGLGDTAMYLCATSRDRMGVDTQYFGPGTRLTVL.

The CDR3 loop reads CASSPLTAGNTIYF. In nucleotides, the CDR3 is TGTGCCAGCTCACCACTTACAGCCGGAAACACCATATATTTT. This chain joins TRBV18 and TRBJ1-3, with no clear D. V was pared by 1 base and J by 4 bases, with 8 bases between. CDR1 is KGHSH, CDR2 LQKENI, per germline. The CDR3 sequence is 14 residues long.

The chain combines TRBV12-3 or TRBV12-4 with TRBJ1-5; a weak D match, TRBD1 (6 bases). The length of the CDR3 is 13 residues. Trimming pared 3 bases from V and 7 bases from J, leaving 10 bases between. The CDR3 spells CASSFEGGQPQHF. The CDR3 DNA follows: TGTGCCAGCAGTTTTGAAGGGGGGCAGCCCCAGCATTTT.

In this sample, this clone turned up many times. The V gene is TRBV7-9, the J gene TRBJ1-2; D gene uncertain. The germline CDR1 and CDR2 sequences are SEHNR and FQNEAQ (reference sequence). The length of the CDR3 is 13 residues. Trimming shortened V by 2 bases and J by 6 bases, and 10 bases separated the two germline ends. The DNA for the CDR3 is TGTGCCAGCAGCTTATCAACGAGCGATGGCTACACCTTC. Its translation: CASSLSTSDGYTF.

J is TRBJ2-3 and V is TRBV10-3, with 9 positions matching TRBD2. V was pared by 6 bases and J by 7 bases, with 17 bases of the junction left unmatched. This CDR3 spans 17 amino acids. Germline CDR1 ENHRY, CDR2 SYGVKD. The chain's CDR3 is CAISELAASGDANTQYF. As DNA, the CDR3 is TGTGCCATCAGCGAACTGGCCGCTAGCGGGGACGCCAATACGCAGTATTTT.

The rearrangement links TRBV9 to TRBJ1-2, with 8 bases matching TRBD1. The trim removed 6 bases at V and 5 bases at J, leaving 12 bases unmatched. The CDR3 totals 15 residues. Germline V gene lookup returns CDR1 SGDLS and CDR2 YYNGEE. The CDR3 sequence: CASTLQGAQGYGYTF. CDR3 DNA: TGTGCCAGCACCCTCCAGGGGGCGCAGGGATATGGCTACACCTTC.

The V call is TRBV7-2, the J call TRBJ2-7; D might be TRBD2 (5 bases). Between the trimmed V and J ends, which lost 0 bases and 3 bases, there was a span of 6 bases. Germline V lookup: CDR1 SGHTA, CDR2 FQGNSA. CDR3 length: 13 residues. The CDR3 sequence: CASSLAGSYEQYF. The CDR3, as DNA: TGTGCCAGCAGCTTAGCAGGGAGCTACGAGCAGTACTTC. Based on the CDR3 plus reference TRBV7-2 and TRBJ2-7, the full variable domain is GAGVSQSPSNKVTEKGKDVELRCDPISGHTALYWYRQSLGQGLEFLIYFQGNSAPDKSGLPSDRFSAERTGGSVSTLTIQRTQQEDSAVYLCASSLAGSYEQYFGPGTRLTVT.

The rearrangement joins TRBV4-1 to TRBJ1-1; D possibly corresponds to TRBD1 (6 bases). The germline V gene has CDR1 MGHRA and CDR2 YSYEKL. Trimming cost V 4 bases and J 0 bases, with 18 bases left between them. The CDR3 sequence is 17 residues long. The CDR3 here is CASSPQVGGQLNTEAFF. The CDR3 DNA reads as TGCGCCAGCAGCCCCCAGGTAGGGGGACAACTGAACACTGAAGCTTTCTTT.

The chain recombines TRBV11-1 with TRBJ1-6, with a tentative D call TRBD1 (5 bases). Trimming stripped 3 bases from V and 8 bases from J, with 17 bases between. The CDR3 is made up of 16 amino acids. Germline V gene data show CDR1 as SGHAT and CDR2 as FQDESV (reference sequence). CDR3 amino acids: CASSFGAQGGDSPLHF. In DNA form, the CDR3 reads TGTGCCAGCAGCTTCGGAGCCCAGGGAGGCGATTCACCCCTCCACTTT.

This clone has just one count. This chain connects TRBV7-9 to TRBJ1-4; possibly TRBD1 for D (5 bases). V was shortened by 6 bases and J by 0 bases, with 11 bases between the two germline ends. The CDR3 totals 15 residues. The germline V gene encodes CDR1 SEHNR and CDR2 FQNEAQ (reference sequence). CDR3 sequence: CASSRDGATNEKLFF. Here the CDR3 DNA reads TGTGCCAGCAGTCGGGACGGTGCAACTAATGAAAAACTGTTTTTT.

The chain uses TRBV19 and TRBJ2-2; D is possibly TRBD1 or TRBD2 (6 bases each). Trimming took 7 bases from V and 4 from J, leaving 13 bases between them. The CDR3 runs to 14 residues. Looked up from germline, CDR1 is LNHDA and CDR2 is SQIVND (reference sequence). As DNA, the CDR3 is TGTGCCAGTACGGGGGCTGGGGCCACCGGGGAGCTGTTTTTT. Its translation: CASTGAGATGELFF.

This clone has more than one count but fewer than ten. The chain links TRBV12-3 or TRBV12-4 to TRBJ1-1; unclear D gene. V lost 1 base, J lost 5 bases, and 5 bases lay in between. The CDR3 extends over 12 amino acids. The DNA of the CDR3 is TGTGCCAGCAGTTTAGTCCTGACTGAAGCTTTCTTT. This gives the protein CASSLVLTEAFF.

This clone was recorded only once. This chain uses TRBV24-1 with TRBJ1-2; D not certain. Germline V gene lookup returns CDR1 KGHDR and CDR2 SFDVKD. Between the trimmed V and J ends, which lost 4 bases and 6 bases, there was a span of 14 bases. This CDR3 comprises 14 residues. CDR3 DNA: TGTGCCACCAGTGACCCCGATGGGAGAGATGGCTACACCTTC. The encoded protein is CATSDPDGRDGYTF.

This rearrangement joins TRBV7-9 to TRBJ1-4; 7 bases are a match to TRBD1. The CDR3 runs 14 residues. V lost 5 bases to trimming and J lost 5 bases; unmatched junction nucleotides: 5. Per germline, CDR1 SEHNR and CDR2 FQNEAQ (reference sequence). In DNA form, the CDR3 reads TGTGCCAGCAGCCCCGGGACAGAAAATGAAAAACTGTTTTTT. Its translation is CASSPGTENEKLFF.

V gene TRBV19 combines with J gene TRBJ1-1; D is unclear. V lost 3 bases, J lost 0 bases, and 5 bases lay in between. This CDR3 is 13 amino acids long. From germline, CDR1 is LNHDA and CDR2 SQIVND (reference sequence). CDR3 sequence reads: CASSINMNTEAFF. In DNA form, the CDR3 reads TGTGCCAGTAGTATCAACATGAACACTGAAGCTTTCTTT.

The chain recombines TRBV3-1 (or the pseudogene TRBV3-2) with TRBJ2-7; no firm D call. Per the germline V gene, CDR1 is LGHDT and CDR2 is YNNKEL (reference sequence). The CDR3 totals 13 residues. The ends were cut back, 4 bases at V and 2 bases at J, with 9 bases in the middle. CDR3 protein: CASSRDGTYEQYF. DNA for the CDR3: TGTGCCAGCAGCCGAGACGGAACCTACGAGCAGTACTTC.

The chain joins TRBV18 to TRBJ1-2, with 12 positions matching TRBD1. This CDR3 is built from 16 residues. With V trimmed by 2 bases and J by 4 bases, 5 bases remained unmatched. From germline, CDR1 is KGHSH and CDR2 LQKENI. CDR3 sequence (DNA): TGTGCCAGCTCACCATCCGGGACAGGGGGCTTCTATGGCTACACCTTC. This codes for CASSPSGTGGFYGYTF.

This clone has only one observation. This chain links TRBV11-1 with TRBJ2-7; D not certain. V was trimmed by 4 bases and J by 2 bases, leaving 12 bases between them. CDR1 is SGHAT and CDR2 is FQDESV in the germline V gene (reference sequence). The CDR3 covers 14 residues. DNA for the CDR3: TGTGCCAGCAGCTCCGGCAGGACCGCCTACGAGCAGTACTTC. It yields the protein CASSSGRTAYEQYF.

The rearrangement links TRBV6-5 to TRBJ1-2; 7 bases match TRBD1. The junction had 1 base not matched to a gene; V was cut back by 2 bases and J by 4 bases. Germline V CDR1 and CDR2: MNHEY, SVGAGI. The CDR3 runs 13 residues. CDR3 in amino acids: CASSYDRVYGYTF. The CDR3 DNA is TGTGCCAGCAGTTACGACAGGGTCTATGGCTACACCTTC.

This chain uses TRBV30 with TRBJ1-3; no clear D. CDR3 length: 11 residues. Germline loops: CDR1 GTSNPN, CDR2 SVGIG (reference sequence). V shed 3 bases and J shed 4 bases, with 4 bases lying between them. The CDR3 is CAWSRGNTIYF. The CDR3 DNA is TGTGCCTGGAGCCGGGGAAACACCATATATTTT.

The V call is TRBV10-3, the J call TRBJ2-3, with D perhaps TRBD2 (6 bases). Germline V CDR1 and CDR2: ENHRY, SYGVKD. With 1 base removed from V and 4 bases from J, the gap between germline ends came to 15 bases. CDR3 length: 16 amino acids. CDR3 residues: CAISEFRPGDSDTQYF. The CDR3, as DNA: TGTGCCATCAGTGAGTTCCGGCCGGGGGACTCAGATACGCAGTATTTT.

A few counts support this clone. The J gene is TRBJ2-7, the V gene TRBV5-1, with D perhaps matching TRBD1 or TRBD2 (5 bases each). Germline lookup yields CDR1 SGHRS and CDR2 YFSETQ. The length of the CDR3 is 15 residues. The V end was cut by 0 bases, the J end by 0 bases, with 10 bases between. CDR3 nucleotides: TGCGCCAGCAGCTTGGGGGACCGTTACTCCTACGAGCAGTACTTC. This gives the protein CASSLGDRYSYEQYF.